This T cell receptor (beta chain) is drawn from a study of radiotherapy plus CTLA-4 blockade in lung cancer. From germline, CDR1 is SNHLY and CDR2 FYNNEI. Trimming shortened V by 0 bases and J by 8 bases, and 13 bases separated the two germline ends. The CDR3 length is 14 residues. Assay used: immunoSEQ multiplex PCR; TCRdb lists only in-frame clones, some missing. The sample records over 100,000 clones, more than 80% being singletons. This specimen consisted of peripheral blood, obtained from a patient treated with radiotherapy plus ipilimumab. The chain couples TRBV2 to TRBJ1-2; D not resolved. This receptor was identified in a human donor with non-small cell lung cancer that progressed on radiotherapy plus ipilimumab. The DNA of the CDR3 is TGTGCCAGCAGTGAAGCGCTTAGTTCACAGGGCTACACCTTC. Translating gives CASSEALSSQGYTF.